This entry describes one T cell receptor (beta chain). The sample is drawn from a study of T-cell reconstitution after alpha-beta-depleted transplantation in children. A library of TCRbeta sequences, prepared with unique molecular identifiers, was generated. TCRdb analysed the PCR reads with MiXCR anew, one entry per CDR3 protein. This table holds 200,000 to 250,000 distinct CDR3 sequences, about 6.6% found once. The ends were cut back, 0 bases at V and 1 base at J, with 4 bases in the middle. This CDR3 is 15 amino acids long. The V gene's germline CDR1 is LGHNA and CDR2 YSLEER. V and J are TRBV4-3 and TRBJ2-6, with unresolved D. The material was PBMCs, obtained before TCRalphabeta/CD19-depleted stem cell transplant. This clonotype was sampled from a boy younger than 10 with acute lymphoblastic leukemia, due to receive a stem cell transplant. The DNA for the CDR3 is TGCGCCAGCAGCCAAGACAGGTCTGGGGCCAACGTCCTGACTTTC. Translating it yields CASSQDRSGANVLTF.